A selection of T cell receptor beta chains follows, all from one sample in a study of regulatory T cells in long-lasting Graves disease. TCRdb passed the multiplex PCR reads through MiXCR, listing each CDR3 protein once. The table records roughly 500,000 distinct CDR3 sequences, about 20% of them present only once. The sample here was peripheral blood mononuclear cells (PBMCs), taken when the disease was refractory, from a patient treated with antithyroid drugs. The receptors were sampled from a female donor with Graves disease. The conserved cysteine and the conserved F or W are not part of the CDR3 here. D genes are given only for firm matches.

v_gene	d_gene	CDR3aa
TRBV15	TRBD2	ATSRVGDYPYNEQF
TRBV18	TRBD1	ASSPGDRGGNTEAF
TRBV7-2	TRBD1	ASSSGTGGWETQY
TRBV5-1	-	ASSLMGPEQY
TRBV3-1	TRBD2	ASSQGLGLAVSYEQY
TRBV6-1	TRBD1	ASKRTGKAF
TRBV6-1	-	ASPGTSGPTNSYEQY
TRBV5-1	TRBD2	ASTPGLAGGSYEQY
TRBV10-3	-	AISGADEQY
TRBV6-1	-	ASSEGVPASKRGYT
TRBV25-1	-	ASTGVSEQY
TRBV4-2	-	ASSQGSFPPGAGGYT
TRBV19	-	ASSMTASVGDQPQH
TRBV5-6	-	ASSLGPQDSH
TRBV27	-	ASSSHTGTNEKLF
TRBV9	-	ASNLDGGEEAF
TRBV28	-	ASWGLADYNEQF
TRBV20-1	-	SASVRQETQY
TRBV29-1	-	SVAVGGETQY
TRBV5-1	TRBD1	ASSLGQGDYENTEAF
TRBV30	TRBD2	ACEGLAGGLSPYEQY
TRBV7-2	TRBD1	ASNLGGEKLF
TRBV6-1	-	ASTSGQGHTEAF
TRBV28	-	ASSLGTGNTEAF
TRBV6-2/TRBV6-3	-	ASSYVGAGWVDAF
TRBV25-1	-	ATQGWVFSEQY
TRBV27	-	ATGALVGTEAF
TRBV7-9	-	ASSRNGEKTQY
TRBV18	-	ASSPQRLVNTEAF
TRBV6-1	TRBD1	ASRLQGTGNQPQH
TRBV7-2	TRBD1	ASSFGQGLQTGYT
TRBV19	-	ASIMGFEAF
TRBV6-5	-	ASSYIGSYNSPLH
TRBV29-1	-	SVDGGGISGNTIY
TRBV20-1	-	SAPVGLSLTNYEQY
TRBV6-1	TRBD1	ASSRTGYGAEKLF
TRBV5-6	-	ASSILEGELF
TRBV11-2	-	ASSFTLRGEETQY
TRBV7-9	-	ASSFGWDITNYGYT
TRBV12-3/TRBV12-4	TRBD1	ASRRQGDMKTQY
TRBV19	-	ASSTTKGEQY